What follows describes a single TCR beta chain. The source of the sample is a study of T cell responses to AZD1222 COVID-19 vaccine. About the research overall: Second doses were pooled across both intervals (about 4 or about 12 weeks).

Here immunoSEQ multiplex PCR was the method, and the copy in TCRdb shows in-frame clones only, minus some. The sample contains some 95,000 clones, approximately 86% of which appear only once. CDR3 length: 16 residues. Germline trimming cut 4 bases from V and 5 bases from J; bases unmatched to any gene: 14. The germline V gene encodes CDR1 SGHRS and CDR2 YFSETQ. The chain combines TRBV5-1 with TRBJ2-5; 7 bases map to TRBD1. Here the sequenced sample was peripheral blood, taken on day 0 of AZD1222 vaccination. This TCR came from an adult in good health. CDR3 loop: CASSLDPRQGRETQYF. For the CDR3, the DNA is TGCGCCAGCAGCCTCGATCCCAGACAGGGACGGGAGACCCAGTACTTC.